These 19 T cell receptor beta chains were all obtained from the same sample, sequenced in a study of post-analysis software for immune sequencing data. Overall study results and limits: TRBV5-6, TRBV5-1 and TRBV20-1 were among 4 or 5 TRBV segments more frequent in patients than controls.

cDNA libraries for TCR beta contained unique molecular identifiers. TCRdb re-derived calls from the PCR reads in MiXCR, one entry per CDR3 protein. The profile covers under 650,000 distinct CDR3 sequences, with 44% appearing a single time and around 1.7% taken by the ten largest. Their antigens are not known. Sequencing input: blood. The receptors shown here come from a girl under 18 with multiple sclerosis.

This clonotype has only a few counts. J is TRBJ2-1 and V is TRBV5-1; D unresolved. The ends were cut back, 0 bases at V and 5 bases at J, with 12 bases in the middle. This CDR3 is 15 amino acids long. Germline CDR1 and CDR2: SGHRS and YFSETQ. The CDR3 loop reads CASSLAAYRNNEQFF. CDR3 nucleotide sequence: TGCGCCAGCAGCTTGGCGGCCTATAGGAACAATGAGCAGTTCTTC. Full variable domain (remainder filled in from reference TRBV5-1 and TRBJ2-1): KAGVTQTPRYLIKTRGQQVTLSCSPISGHRSVSWYQQTPGQGLQFLFEYFSETQRNKGNFPGRFSGRQFSNSRSEMNVSTLELGDSALYLCASSLAAYRNNEQFFGPGTRLTVL.

The rearrangement links TRBV9 to TRBJ1-4; possible D gene TRBD1, 5 bases. The CDR3 length is 15 residues. The ends were cut back, 3 bases at V and 8 bases at J, with 17 bases in the middle. The V gene's germline CDR1 is SGDLS and CDR2 YYNGEE. This chain's CDR3 is CASSATGLKLEKLFF. The CDR3 DNA follows: TGTGCCAGCAGCGCTACGGGACTAAAGCTAGAAAAACTGTTTTTT.

The chain is built from TRBV9 and TRBJ2-3; maybe TRBD2 (6 bases). Trimming took off 2 bases at V and 5 bases at J, with 15 bases between the two ends. The CDR3 runs 15 residues. The germline V gene encodes CDR1 SGDLS and CDR2 YYNGEE. In nucleotides, the CDR3 is TGTGCCAGCAGCGTCGGGGCGGGGTGGTTAGATACGCAGTATTTT. This sequence encodes CASSVGAGWLDTQYF.

In its sample, this clonotype was seen a few times. The rearrangement uses TRBV24-1 and TRBJ2-5; 7 positions agree with TRBD2. Germline CDR1 is KGHDR and CDR2 is SFDVKD. The length of the CDR3 is 20 residues. V gave up 4 bases and J gave up 0 bases; unmatched junction bases: 19. CDR3 amino acids: CATSDQAASGVSNHQETQYF. The DNA for the CDR3 is TGTGCCACCAGTGACCAGGCGGCTAGCGGAGTCAGTAACCACCAAGAGACCCAGTACTTC.

In this sample, this clonotype turned up a few times. The chain couples TRBV5-1 to TRBJ2-5; D is uncertain. The ends were cut back, 1 base at V and 5 bases at J, with 6 bases in the middle. CDR1 and CDR2 (germline): SGHRS, YFSETQ. There are 12 residues in the CDR3. This CDR3 reads CASSLLTETQYF. The CDR3 bases are TGCGCCAGCAGCTTGCTCACCGAGACCCAGTACTTC.

This clonotype was observed a few times. This rearrangement joins TRBV7-2 to TRBJ2-5; D gene ambiguous. The CDR3 is made up of 13 amino acids. Germline lookup yields CDR1 SGHTA and CDR2 FQGNSA. Trimming took off 0 bases at V and 5 bases at J, with 7 bases between the two ends. DNA for the CDR3: TGTGCCAGCAGCTTAGCGGTTGAGGAGACCCAGTACTTC. It encodes CASSLAVEETQYF.

This clonotype was seen a handful of times. The chain employs TRBV11-2 and TRBJ2-4; D remains unclear. The CDR3 is 15 amino acids. The V gene's germline CDR1 is SGHAT and CDR2 FQNNGV. The V gene lost 1 base and the J gene lost 0 bases, with 7 bases spanning the gap. CDR3: CASSLVSLAKNIQYF. DNA of the CDR3: TGTGCCAGCAGCTTAGTTTCGTTAGCCAAAAACATTCAGTACTTC. Based on the CDR3 plus reference TRBV11-2 and TRBJ2-4, the full variable domain is EAGVAQSPRYKIIEKRQSVAFWCNPISGHATLYWYQQILGQGPKLLIQFQNNGVVDDSQLPKDRFSAERLKGVDSTLKIQPAKLEDSAVYLCASSLVSLAKNIQYFGAGTRLSVL.

This clonotype was detected once. This chain connects TRBV5-1 to TRBJ2-5, with TRBD2 matching over 9 bases. The CDR3 length is 16 residues. Trimming took 4 bases from V and 5 from J; bases not matched to a gene: 12. The V gene's germline CDR1 is SGHRS and CDR2 YFSETQ. The CDR3 region has the DNA TGCGCCAGCAGCCTTCTGGATAGCGGGGGCGGGGAGACCCAGTACTTC. Translation: CASSLLDSGGGETQYF. Drawing the rest from reference TRBV5-1 and TRBJ2-5, the complete variable domain is KAGVTQTPRYLIKTRGQQVTLSCSPISGHRSVSWYQQTPGQGLQFLFEYFSETQRNKGNFPGRFSGRQFSNSRSEMNVSTLELGDSALYLCASSLLDSGGGETQYFGPGTRLLVL.

Regarding this clonotype: Because it lacks the conserved phenylalanine or tryptophan at the end, this CDR3 is likely a read error. This chain uses TRBV20-1 with TRBJ2-7, with 7 bases identical to TRBD1. The CDR3 has 13 residues. V was clipped by 4 bases and J by 4 bases; unmatched bases: 7. Per the germline V gene, CDR1 is DFQATT and CDR2 is SNEGSKA (reference sequence). DNA of the CDR3: TGCAGTGCTACTGACAGGGTATCGTACGAGCAGTACTGC. This sequence encodes CSATDRVSYEQYC.

This clonotype was seen more than once but under ten times. This chain joins TRBV7-2 and TRBJ2-3; unclear D gene. Germline loops: CDR1 SGHTA, CDR2 FQGNSA. Trimming shortened V by 8 bases and J by 7 bases, and 16 bases separated the two germline ends. The CDR3 has 13 amino acids. The CDR3 loop reads CASLSAQGNTQYF. The DNA for the CDR3 is TGTGCCAGCCTGAGCGCGCAAGGAAATACGCAGTATTTT.

CDR3 amino acids: CASRGTSGIYNEQFF. In nucleotides, the CDR3 is TGCGCCAGCAGGGGGACTAGCGGGATCTACAATGAGCAGTTCTTC. The genes are TRBV10-2 and TRBJ2-1; TRBD2 matches 13 bases. The germline CDR1 and CDR2 sequences are WSHSY and SAAADI. This CDR3 is 15 amino acids long. V gave up 6 bases and J gave up 3 bases; unmatched junction bases: 2.

The V gene is TRBV25-1, the J gene TRBJ1-4, with 8 bases that match TRBD1. The germline V gene has CDR1 MGHDK and CDR2 SYGVNS. The CDR3 totals 15 residues. V trimming: 2 bases; J trimming: 8 bases; junction bases outside the gene matches: 7. This CDR3 is CASSETTGVHEKLFF. The CDR3 nucleotides are TGTGCCAGCAGTGAAACGACAGGGGTCCACGAAAAACTGTTTTTT.

The CDR3 DNA sequence: TGTGCCAGCAGTTACGCCGGACAGGGGGCCAACGAGCAGTACTTC. Protein: CASSYAGQGANEQYF. The chain couples TRBV6-5 to TRBJ2-7; the match to TRBD1 covers 11 bases. V shed 2 bases, J shed 5 bases, and the junction held 5 bases outside the gene matches. Per the germline V gene, CDR1 is MNHEY and CDR2 is SVGAGI. CDR3 length: 15 residues.

Details on this clonotype: An end of the junction differs from the germline gene, which may be a read error. The CDR3 loop reads CDSRKRSAEGYGYTF. CDR3 bases: TGTGACAGCAGAAAAAGGTCAGCAGAAGGCTATGGCTACACCTTC. The V and J genes are TRBV2 and TRBJ1-2; D is uncertain. The germline V gene has CDR1 SNHLY and CDR2 FYNNEI. The CDR3 totals 15 residues.

This rearrangement joins TRBV27 to TRBJ1-2; weak D call: TRBD1 (6 bases). The CDR3 extends over 16 amino acids. The germline V gene encodes CDR1 MNHEY and CDR2 SMNVEV (reference sequence). Trimming pared 1 base from V and 2 bases from J, leaving 14 bases between. The CDR3 is CASSLLPTGRNYGYTF. CDR3 bases: TGTGCCAGCAGTTTATTACCGACAGGTCGGAACTATGGCTACACCTTC.

The chain links TRBV7-9 to TRBJ2-4; D may be TRBD1 (6 bases). The DNA end favors TRBJ2-7, so the J call may be wrong. The CDR3 covers 17 residues. The germline CDR1 and CDR2 sequences are SEHNR and FQNEAQ (reference sequence). In DNA form, the CDR3 reads TGTGCCAGCAGCTTAAGCCCGGTTATGGGGGCGATCTACGAGCAGTACTTC. Encoded protein: CASSLSPVMGAIYEQYF.

The rearrangement uses TRBV20-1 and TRBJ1-2; no reliable D call. The V end lost 6 bases, the J end lost 3 bases, and 11 bases lay between the germline ends. Germline V CDR1 and CDR2: DFQATT, SNEGSKA (reference sequence). This CDR3 has 12 amino acids. This chain's CDR3 is CSARTADYGYTF. The CDR3 DNA sequence: TGCAGTGCCAGGACGGCAGACTATGGCTACACCTTC.

J is TRBJ1-2 and V is TRBV27; unclear D gene. CDR3 size: 13 residues. Germline V gene lookup returns CDR1 MNHEY and CDR2 SMNVEV (reference sequence). Trimming stripped 3 bases from V and 0 bases from J, with 5 bases between. The CDR3 DNA follows: TGTGCCAGCAGTTTGGAAGCTAACTATGGCTACACCTTC. Protein sequence: CASSLEANYGYTF.

This clonotype was seen a handful of times. The chain uses TRBV5-1 and TRBJ2-1; 11 positions agree with TRBD1. Germline assignment: CDR1 SGHRS and CDR2 YFSETQ. The CDR3 has 11 residues. Trimming took 3 bases from V and 15 from J; bases not matched to a gene: 2. CDR3: CASSSGQGVFF. DNA of the CDR3: TGCGCCAGCAGCTCGGGACAGGGGGTGTTCTTC.